The 17 T cell receptor beta chains below were found in one sample sequenced in a study of post-analysis software for immune sequencing data (dated by TCRdb to the mid-2010s). The study at large found these results: Significantly higher frequencies in patients than in controls were found for about five TRBV segments, including TRBV5-6, TRBV5-1 and TRBV20-1.

These TCRs' antigens remain unknown. The library was made by PCR. Instrument used: Illumina HiSeq 2500. To reduce PCR and sequencing biases, unique molecular identifiers were built into the TCR beta cDNA libraries. In TCRdb, the public reads were trimmed at Q25 with fastp and aligned with MiXCR, with productive beta chains retained. Entries that share a CDR3 protein sequence are merged under the most common genes and DNA. This sample has fewer than 850,000 distinct CDR3 sequences in its table, and 40% to 55% of those were observed once. Just under 5% of the sample comes from the top ten. Sequencing was done on a sample of blood. All receptors derive from a girl aged 5-17 years with multiple sclerosis.

This clonotype has just a few counts. The chain combines TRBV20-1 with TRBJ2-7; D gene ambiguous. CDR3 length: 14 residues. The V end lost 6 bases, the J end lost 7 bases, and 22 bases lay between the germline ends. Looked up from germline, CDR1 is DFQATT and CDR2 is SNEGSKA (reference sequence). In DNA form, the CDR3 reads TGCAGTGCCGGGTGGGCCTTATCCTACAATGAGCAGTACTTC. It encodes CSAGWALSYNEQYF.

The chain links TRBV9 to TRBJ2-7; TRBD2 matches at 11 bases. V shed 4 bases and J 6 bases; nucleotides not matched to a gene: 6. This CDR3 contains 14 residues. CDR1 is SGDLS, CDR2 YYNGEE, per germline. The CDR3 bases are TGTGCCAGCAGCATAGCGGGAGGGCCGTTCGAGCAGTACTTC. Translating gives CASSIAGGPFEQYF. Full variable domain (rest looked up from reference TRBV9 and TRBJ2-7): DSGVTQTPKHLITATGQRVTLRCSPRSGDLSVYWYQQSLDQGLQFLIQYYNGEERAKGNILERFSAQQFPDLHSELNLSSLELGDSALYFCASSIAGGPFEQYFGPGTRLTVT.

The CDR3 region has the DNA TGTGCCAGCAAAGGGACAGGGGTTCGGACCGGGGAGCTGTTTTTT. This encodes CASKGTGVRTGELFF. The V and J genes are TRBV12-3 or TRBV12-4 and TRBJ2-2; 10 bases match TRBD1. With 7 bases clipped from V and 5 bases from J, the junction kept 7 bases outside the gene matches. This CDR3 comprises 15 residues.

The V call is TRBV20-1, the J call TRBJ1-1; D uncertain. The CDR3 is made up of 12 amino acids. Germline V gives CDR1 DFQATT, CDR2 SNEGSKA (reference sequence). The ends were cut back, 6 bases at V and 1 base at J, with 9 bases in the middle. CDR3 sequence reads: CSANGRNTEAFF. CDR3 sequence (DNA): TGCAGTGCCAACGGGAGGAACACTGAAGCTTTCTTT.

This clonotype was seen more than once but under ten times. The chain couples TRBV27 to TRBJ2-5; 8 bases match TRBD1. The end of the DNA aligns better with TRBJ2-7, so the J call may be wrong. This CDR3 contains 14 residues. Looked up from germline, CDR1 is MNHEY and CDR2 is SMNVEV (reference sequence). CDR3 amino acids: CASSLYSGGGEQYF. In nucleotides, the CDR3 is TGTGCCAGCAGTTTATACTCAGGGGGCGGCGAGCAGTACTTC.

The chain uses TRBV5-6 and TRBJ2-7, with D possibly matching TRBD2 (6 bases). Germline V gene lookup returns CDR1 SGHDT and CDR2 YYEEEE. V was pared by 2 bases and J by 5 bases, with 23 bases between. CDR3 length equals 17 residues. CDR3 amino acids: CASSFKAGFLGAHEQYF. DNA for the CDR3: TGTGCCAGCAGCTTTAAAGCGGGTTTCCTCGGGGCGCACGAGCAGTACTTC.

V and J are TRBV10-3 and TRBJ2-5; D is unclear. The end of the DNA aligns better with TRBJ2-7, so the J call may be wrong. The CDR3 consists of 12 residues. Per germline, CDR1 ENHRY and CDR2 SYGVKD. The CDR3 is CAISGVRDEQYF. The CDR3 DNA reads as TGTGCCATCAGTGGGGTACGCGACGAGCAGTACTTC.

J is TRBJ2-7 and V is TRBV6-5; the D is unclear. The CDR3 covers 13 residues. The V gene's germline CDR1 is MNHEY and CDR2 SVGAGI. V shed 2 bases and J shed 6 bases, with 11 bases lying between them. In nucleotides, the CDR3 is TGTGCCAGCAGTTACGGCTCGCCCCTCGAGCAGTACTTC. Encoded protein: CASSYGSPLEQYF.

This clonotype was detected a few times. V usage is TRBV25-1 and J usage is TRBJ2-3; possible D gene TRBD1, 5 bases. Trimming shortened V by 6 bases and J by 2 bases, and 6 bases separated the two germline ends. The CDR3 extends over 12 amino acids. CDR1 and CDR2 (germline): MGHDK, SYGVNS. This CDR3 is CASRTVTDTQYF. CDR3 DNA sequence: TGTGCCAGCAGGACAGTCACAGATACGCAGTATTTT.

This clonotype was detected only a few times. The V gene is TRBV6-5, the J gene TRBJ2-3, with unresolved D. CDR3 length: 13 residues. Trimming removed 6 bases from V and 1 base from J, with 8 bases in between. Germline lookup yields CDR1 MNHEY and CDR2 SVGAGI. Here the CDR3 reads CASREQGTDTQYF. The CDR3 nucleotides are TGTGCCAGCAGAGAGCAGGGCACAGATACGCAGTATTTT.

This clonotype was counted between two and nine times. This chain uses TRBV11-3 with TRBJ2-5; the D gene is possibly TRBD2 (6 bases). Germline loops: CDR1 SGHNT, CDR2 YENEEA. The CDR3 loop spans 13 amino acids. Trimming stripped 3 bases from V and 5 bases from J, with 10 bases between. The CDR3 nucleotides are TGTGCCAGCAGCTTTTCGGCGGGGGAGACCCAGTACTTC. Protein sequence: CASSFSAGETQYF.

The V gene is TRBV12-3 or TRBV12-4, the J gene TRBJ2-3; the D is unclear. Trimming left V 6 bases short and J 0 bases short, with 13 bases between. The CDR3 consists of 15 residues. The DNA for the CDR3 is TGTGCCAGCAGGCCCCGGACGGTGAGCACAGATACGCAGTATTTT. This translates into CASRPRTVSTDTQYF.

The chain links TRBV28 to TRBJ2-7; TRBD2 is a possible D gene (5 bases). The tail of the sequence fits TRBJ2-5 better, so the J call may be wrong. Germline assignment: CDR1 MDHEN and CDR2 SYDVKM. The CDR3 has 15 amino acids. The CDR3 DNA reads TGTGCCAGCAGTTTCAGCGGCCGACTTGAAGAGACCCAGTACTTC. Translation gives CASSFSGRLEETQYF.

This chain joins TRBV5-1 and TRBJ2-3, with D perhaps matching TRBD2 (6 bases). The germline gives CDR1 SGHRS, CDR2 YFSETQ. V gave up 4 bases and J gave up 1 base, with 16 bases separating them. This CDR3 contains 16 residues. CDR3 nucleotide sequence: TGCGCCAGCAGCCTGAACCTAGCGAGGGGCACAGATACGCAGTATTTT. It encodes CASSLNLARGTDTQYF.

This chain connects TRBV24-1 to TRBJ1-5; D uncertain. Germline lookup yields CDR1 KGHDR and CDR2 SFDVKD. This CDR3 spans 17 amino acids. V was cut by 9 bases and J by 2 bases, with 22 bases left in between. The CDR3 reads CATQSGRRPTGNQPQHF. Here the CDR3 DNA reads TGTGCCACCCAAAGTGGACGGCGCCCTACAGGCAATCAGCCCCAGCATTTT.

The CDR3, as DNA: TGTGCCAGCAGCACTGCCGGGACCAGCACACGAGAGACCCAGTACTTC. Its translation is CASSTAGTSTRETQYF. This rearrangement joins TRBV7-9 to TRBJ2-5, with D perhaps being TRBD1 or TRBD2 (5 bases each). The CDR3 loop spans 16 amino acids. CDR1 and CDR2 (germline): SEHNR, FQNEAQ (reference sequence). V lost 5 bases to trimming and J lost 4 bases, with 20 bases between them. Full variable domain (outside the CDR3, taken from reference TRBV7-9 and TRBJ2-5): DTGVSQNPRHKITKRGQNVTFRCDPISEHNRLYWYRQTLGQGPEFLTYFQNEAQLEKSRLLSDRFSAERPKGSFSTLEIQRTEQGDSAMYLCASSTAGTSTRETQYFGPGTRLLVL.

This clonotype was counted only a few times. The CDR3 nucleotides are TGCGCCAGCAGCACGAAGGACAGCTACGAGCAGTACTTC. It is translated as CASSTKDSYEQYF. The chain uses TRBV5-1 and TRBJ2-7; D might be TRBD1 (6 bases). Germline loops: CDR1 SGHRS, CDR2 YFSETQ. The germline V and J ends were trimmed by 4 bases and 3 bases, with 11 bases remaining between them. This CDR3 region has 13 residues.